The subject of this entry is one T cell receptor (beta chain). The data were taken from a study of blood T cell repertoires in COVID-19. In the study overall: Some COVID-19 samples were acute and others convalescent; all came from the United States, Italy and Spain. T cells, B-cell-depleted T cells, or PBMCs supplied cDNA or gDNA.

Original methodology: Cell counts per sample came from amplifying reference gene primers. The table came from immunoSEQ multiplex PCR; TCRdb's copy has only in-frame clones and leaves some out. The DNA gave D and trimming, while V, J and clone size come from that table. Of 95,000 to 120,000 clones in the sample, 85% were seen once. The CDR3 runs to 14 residues. The V end lost 6 bases, the J end lost 3 bases, and 10 bases lay between the germline ends. CDR1 and CDR2 (germline): KGHDR, SFDVKD. This sequence originates from a human donor in a cohort sampled during active COVID-19. The chain recombines TRBV24-1 with TRBJ2-2, with D perhaps TRBD1 (6 bases). The sequenced material came from peripheral blood. The CDR3 DNA is TGTGCCACCAGTCAGGGGATTGACACCGGGGAGCTGTTTTTT. This encodes CATSQGIDTGELFF.